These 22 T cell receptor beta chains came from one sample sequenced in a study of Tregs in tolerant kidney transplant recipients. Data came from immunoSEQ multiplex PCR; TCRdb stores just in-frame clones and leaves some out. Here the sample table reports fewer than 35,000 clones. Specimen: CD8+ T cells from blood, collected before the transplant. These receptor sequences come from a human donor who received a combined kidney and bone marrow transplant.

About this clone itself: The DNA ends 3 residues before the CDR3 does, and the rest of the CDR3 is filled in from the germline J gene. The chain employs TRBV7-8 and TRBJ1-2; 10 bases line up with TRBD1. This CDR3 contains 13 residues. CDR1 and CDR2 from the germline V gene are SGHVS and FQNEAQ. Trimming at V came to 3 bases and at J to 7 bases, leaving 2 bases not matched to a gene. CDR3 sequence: CASSLGQGSGYTF. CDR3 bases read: TGTGCCAGCAGCTTGGGACAGGGGAGTGGC.

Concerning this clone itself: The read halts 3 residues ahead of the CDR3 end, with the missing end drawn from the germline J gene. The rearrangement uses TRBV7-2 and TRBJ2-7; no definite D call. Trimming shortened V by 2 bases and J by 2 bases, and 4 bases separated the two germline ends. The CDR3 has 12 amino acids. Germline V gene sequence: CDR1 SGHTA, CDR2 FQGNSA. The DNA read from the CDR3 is TGTGCCAGCAGCTTAAGCCCCTACGAG. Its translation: CASSLSPYE. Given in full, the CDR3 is CASSLSPYEQYF.

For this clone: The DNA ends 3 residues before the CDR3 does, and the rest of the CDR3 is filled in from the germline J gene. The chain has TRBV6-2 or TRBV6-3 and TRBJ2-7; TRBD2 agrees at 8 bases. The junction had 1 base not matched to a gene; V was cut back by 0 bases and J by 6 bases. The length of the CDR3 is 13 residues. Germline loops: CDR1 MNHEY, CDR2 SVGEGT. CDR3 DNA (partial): TGTGCCAGCAGTTACTCAAGCGGGAGCGAG. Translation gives CASSYSSGSE. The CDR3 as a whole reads CASSYSSGSEQYF.

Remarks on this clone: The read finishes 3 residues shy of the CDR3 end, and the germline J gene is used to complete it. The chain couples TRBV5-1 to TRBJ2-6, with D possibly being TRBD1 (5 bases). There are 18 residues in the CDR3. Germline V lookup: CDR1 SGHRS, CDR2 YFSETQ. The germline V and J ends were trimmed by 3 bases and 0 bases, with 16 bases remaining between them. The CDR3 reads CASSSLLTVYSGANVLTF. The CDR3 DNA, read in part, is TGCGCCAGCAGCTCCCTCTTGACAGTCTACTCTGGGGCCAACGTC.

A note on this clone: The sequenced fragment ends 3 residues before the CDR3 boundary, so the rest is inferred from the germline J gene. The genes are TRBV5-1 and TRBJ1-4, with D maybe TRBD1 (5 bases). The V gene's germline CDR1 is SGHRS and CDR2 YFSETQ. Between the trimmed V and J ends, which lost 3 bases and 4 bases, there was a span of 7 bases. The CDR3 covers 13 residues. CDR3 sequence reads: CASSSQVNEKLFF. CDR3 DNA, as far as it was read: TGCGCCAGCAGCTCACAGGTTAATGAAAAA.

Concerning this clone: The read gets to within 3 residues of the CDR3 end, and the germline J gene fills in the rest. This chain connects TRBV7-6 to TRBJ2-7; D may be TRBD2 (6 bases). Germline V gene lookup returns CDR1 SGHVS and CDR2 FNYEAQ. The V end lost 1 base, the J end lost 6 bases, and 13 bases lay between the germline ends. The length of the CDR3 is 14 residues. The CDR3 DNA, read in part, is TGTGCCAGCAGCTTAGGTGGCGGGGATGGCGAG. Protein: CASSLGGGDGE. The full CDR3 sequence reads CASSLGGGDGEQYF. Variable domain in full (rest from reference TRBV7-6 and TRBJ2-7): GAGVSQSPRYKVTKRGQDVALRCDPISGHVSLYWYRQALGQGPEFLTYFNYEAQQDKSGLPNDRFSAERPEGSISTLTIQRTEQRDSAMYRCASSLGGGDGEQYFGPGTRLTVT.

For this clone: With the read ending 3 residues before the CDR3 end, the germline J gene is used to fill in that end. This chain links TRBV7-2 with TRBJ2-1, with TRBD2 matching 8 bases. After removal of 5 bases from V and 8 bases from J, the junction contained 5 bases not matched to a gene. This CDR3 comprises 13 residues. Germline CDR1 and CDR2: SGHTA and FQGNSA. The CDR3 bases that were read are TGTGCCAGCAGCCCCGGACTAGCCTATGAG. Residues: CASSPGLAYE. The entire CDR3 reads CASSPGLAYEQFF.

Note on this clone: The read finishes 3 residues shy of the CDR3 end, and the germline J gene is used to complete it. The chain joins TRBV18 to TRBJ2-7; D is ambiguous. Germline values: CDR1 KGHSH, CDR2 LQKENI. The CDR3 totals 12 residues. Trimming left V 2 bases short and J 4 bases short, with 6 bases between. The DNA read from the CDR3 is TGTGCCAGCTCACCAGAAGGTTACGAG. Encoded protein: CASSPEGYE. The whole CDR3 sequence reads CASSPEGYEQYF.

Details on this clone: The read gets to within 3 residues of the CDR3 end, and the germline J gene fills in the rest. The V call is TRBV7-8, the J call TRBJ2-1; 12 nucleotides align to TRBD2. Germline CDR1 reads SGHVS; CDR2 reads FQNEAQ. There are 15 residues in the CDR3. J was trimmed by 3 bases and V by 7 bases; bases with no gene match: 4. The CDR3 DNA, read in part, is TGTGCCAGCACCCTAGCGGGGGGGTTCTACAATGAG. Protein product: CASTLAGGFYNE. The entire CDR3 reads CASTLAGGFYNEQFF.

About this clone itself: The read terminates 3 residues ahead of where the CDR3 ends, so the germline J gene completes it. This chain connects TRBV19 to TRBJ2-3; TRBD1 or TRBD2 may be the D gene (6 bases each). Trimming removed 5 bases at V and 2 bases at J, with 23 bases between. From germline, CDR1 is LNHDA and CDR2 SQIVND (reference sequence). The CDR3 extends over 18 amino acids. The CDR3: CASSAAGQISAYTDTQYF. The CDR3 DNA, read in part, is TGTGCCAGTAGTGCCGCGGGACAAATTTCAGCCTACACAGATACG.

CDR3: CSVEGELNTEAFF. The part of the CDR3 DNA that was read is TGCAGCGTGGAGGGGGAATTGAACACTGAA. V usage is TRBV29-1 and J usage is TRBJ1-1; D is perhaps TRBD1 (6 bases). Read coverage stops 3 residues before the CDR3 terminus; the germline J gene supplies the remainder. Per the germline V gene, CDR1 is SQVTM and CDR2 is ANQGSEA. The CDR3 is made up of 13 amino acids. The V end lost 6 bases, the J end lost 0 bases, and 11 bases lay between the germline ends.

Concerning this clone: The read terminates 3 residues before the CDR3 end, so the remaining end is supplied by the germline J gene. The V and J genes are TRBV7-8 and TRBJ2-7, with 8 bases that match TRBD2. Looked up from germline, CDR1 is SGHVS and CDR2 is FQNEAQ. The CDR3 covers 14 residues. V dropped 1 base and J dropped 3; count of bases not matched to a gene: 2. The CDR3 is CASSLGAGVYEQYF. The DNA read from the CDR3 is TGTGCCAGCAGCTTAGGAGCGGGGGTCTACGAG.

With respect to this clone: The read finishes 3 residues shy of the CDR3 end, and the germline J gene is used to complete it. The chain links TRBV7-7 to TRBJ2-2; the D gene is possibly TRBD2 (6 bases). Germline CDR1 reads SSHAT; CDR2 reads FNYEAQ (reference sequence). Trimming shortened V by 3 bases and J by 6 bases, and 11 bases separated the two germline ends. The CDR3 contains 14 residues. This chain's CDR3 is CASSFREEAGELFF. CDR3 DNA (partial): TGTGCCAGCAGCTTCAGGGAGGAAGCCGGGGAG.

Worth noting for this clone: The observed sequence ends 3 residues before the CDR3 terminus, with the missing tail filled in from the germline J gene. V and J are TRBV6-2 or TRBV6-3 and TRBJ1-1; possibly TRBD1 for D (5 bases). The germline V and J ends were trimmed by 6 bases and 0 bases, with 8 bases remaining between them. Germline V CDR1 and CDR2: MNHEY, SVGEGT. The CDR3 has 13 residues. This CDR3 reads CASRRGVNTEAFF. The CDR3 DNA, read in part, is TGTGCCAGCAGGCGAGGGGTGAACACTGAA.

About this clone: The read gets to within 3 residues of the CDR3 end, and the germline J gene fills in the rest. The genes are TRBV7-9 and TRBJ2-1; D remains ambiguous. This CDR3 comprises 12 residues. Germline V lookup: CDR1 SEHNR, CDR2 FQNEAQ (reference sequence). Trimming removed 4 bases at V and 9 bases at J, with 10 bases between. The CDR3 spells CASSSPAFEQFF. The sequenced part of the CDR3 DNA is TGTGCCAGCAGCTCCCCAGCGTTTGAG.

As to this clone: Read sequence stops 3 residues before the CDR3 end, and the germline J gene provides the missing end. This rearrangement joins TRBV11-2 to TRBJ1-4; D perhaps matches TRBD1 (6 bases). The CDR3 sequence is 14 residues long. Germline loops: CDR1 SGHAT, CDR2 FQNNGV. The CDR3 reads CASSLNPGGGQLFF. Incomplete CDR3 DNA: TGTGCCAGCAGCTTAAATCCAGGAGGGGGTCAA.

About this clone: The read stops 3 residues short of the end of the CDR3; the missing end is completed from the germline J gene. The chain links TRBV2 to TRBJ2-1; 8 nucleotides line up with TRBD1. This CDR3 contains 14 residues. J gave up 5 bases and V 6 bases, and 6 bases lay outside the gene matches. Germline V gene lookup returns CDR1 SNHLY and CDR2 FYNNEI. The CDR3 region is CASSRTGPNNEQFF. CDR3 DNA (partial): TGTGCCAGCAGCAGGACAGGGCCCAACAATGAG.

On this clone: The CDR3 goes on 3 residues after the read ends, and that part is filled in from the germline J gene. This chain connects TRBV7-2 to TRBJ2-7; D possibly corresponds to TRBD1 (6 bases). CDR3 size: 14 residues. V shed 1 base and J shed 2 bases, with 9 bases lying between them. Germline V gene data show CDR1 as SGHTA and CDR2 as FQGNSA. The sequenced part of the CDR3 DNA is TGTGCCAGCAGCTTAGTAGGGGACACCTACGAG. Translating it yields CASSLVGDTYE. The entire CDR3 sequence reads CASSLVGDTYEQYF.

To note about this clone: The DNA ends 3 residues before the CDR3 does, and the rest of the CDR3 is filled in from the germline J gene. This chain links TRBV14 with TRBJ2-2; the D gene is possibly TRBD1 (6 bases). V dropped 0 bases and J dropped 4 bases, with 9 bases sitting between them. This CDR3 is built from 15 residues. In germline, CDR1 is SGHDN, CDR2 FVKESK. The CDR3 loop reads CASSQETGPTGELFF. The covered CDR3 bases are TGTGCCAGCAGCCAAGAAACAGGGCCCACCGGGGAG. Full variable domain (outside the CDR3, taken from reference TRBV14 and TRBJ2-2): EAGVTQFPSHSVIEKGQTVTLRCDPISGHDNLYWYRRVMGKEIKFLLHFVKESKQDESGMPNNRFLAERTGGTYSTLKVQPAELEDSGVYFCASSQETGPTGELFFGEGSRLTVL.

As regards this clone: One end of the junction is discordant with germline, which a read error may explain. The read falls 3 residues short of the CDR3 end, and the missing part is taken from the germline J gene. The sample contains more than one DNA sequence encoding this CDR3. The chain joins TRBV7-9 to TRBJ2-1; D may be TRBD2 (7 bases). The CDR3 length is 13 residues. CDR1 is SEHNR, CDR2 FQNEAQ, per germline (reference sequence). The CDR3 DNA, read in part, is TGTGCTAGCAGCCAAAGGGGGGGGAATGAG. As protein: CASSQRGGNE. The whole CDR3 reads CASSQRGGNEQFF.

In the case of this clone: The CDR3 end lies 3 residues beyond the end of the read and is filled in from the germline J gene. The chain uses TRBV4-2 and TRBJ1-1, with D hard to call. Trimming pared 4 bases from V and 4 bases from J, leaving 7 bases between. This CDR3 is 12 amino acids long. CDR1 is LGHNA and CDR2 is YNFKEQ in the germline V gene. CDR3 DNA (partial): TGTGCCAGCAGCCCGGGTGGCACTGAA. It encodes CASSPGGTE. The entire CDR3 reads CASSPGGTEAFF.

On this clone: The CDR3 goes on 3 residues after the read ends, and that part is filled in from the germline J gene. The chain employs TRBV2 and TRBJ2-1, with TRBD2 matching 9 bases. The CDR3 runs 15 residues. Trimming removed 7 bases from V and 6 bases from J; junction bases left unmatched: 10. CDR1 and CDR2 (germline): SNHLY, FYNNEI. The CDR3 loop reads CASTLTSGQGNEQFF. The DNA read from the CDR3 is TGTGCCAGCACTCTTACTAGCGGGCAGGGCAATGAG.